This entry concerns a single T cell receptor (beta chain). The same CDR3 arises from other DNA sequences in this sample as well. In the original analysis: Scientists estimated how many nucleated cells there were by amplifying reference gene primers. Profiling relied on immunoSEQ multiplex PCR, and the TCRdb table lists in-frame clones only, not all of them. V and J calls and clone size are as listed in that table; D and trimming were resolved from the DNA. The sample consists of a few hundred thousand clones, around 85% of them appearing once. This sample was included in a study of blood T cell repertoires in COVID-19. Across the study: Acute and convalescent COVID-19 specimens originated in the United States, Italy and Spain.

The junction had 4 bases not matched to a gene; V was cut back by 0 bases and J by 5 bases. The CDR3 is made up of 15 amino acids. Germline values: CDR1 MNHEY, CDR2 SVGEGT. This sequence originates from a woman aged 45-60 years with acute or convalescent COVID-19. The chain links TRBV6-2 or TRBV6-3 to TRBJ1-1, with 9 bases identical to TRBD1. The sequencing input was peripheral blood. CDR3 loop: CASSYSRTGETEAFF. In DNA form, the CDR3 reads TGTGCCAGCAGTTACTCTCGGACAGGGGAAACTGAAGCTTTCTTT.